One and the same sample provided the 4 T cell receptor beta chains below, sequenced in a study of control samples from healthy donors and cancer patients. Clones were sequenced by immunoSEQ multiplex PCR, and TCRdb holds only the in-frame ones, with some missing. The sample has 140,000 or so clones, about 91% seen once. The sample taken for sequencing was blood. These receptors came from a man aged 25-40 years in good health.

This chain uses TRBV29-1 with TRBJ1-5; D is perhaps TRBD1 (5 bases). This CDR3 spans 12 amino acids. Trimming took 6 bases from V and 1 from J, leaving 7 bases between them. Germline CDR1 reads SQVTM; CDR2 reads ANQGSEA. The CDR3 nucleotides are TGCAGCGTCGGGGACAGCAATCAGCCCCAGCATTTT. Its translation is CSVGDSNQPQHF.

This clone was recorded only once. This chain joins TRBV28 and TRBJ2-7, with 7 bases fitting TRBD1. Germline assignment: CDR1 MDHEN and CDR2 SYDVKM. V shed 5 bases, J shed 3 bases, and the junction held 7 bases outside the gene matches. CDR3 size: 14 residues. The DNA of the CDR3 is TGTGCCAGCAGTAAAACGGGACAGAGCTACGAGCAGTACTTC. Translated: CASSKTGQSYEQYF. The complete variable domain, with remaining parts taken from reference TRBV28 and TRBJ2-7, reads DVKVTQSSRYLVKRTGEKVFLECVQDMDHENMFWYRQDPGLGLRLIYFSYDVKMKEKGDIPEGYSVSREKKERFSLILESASTNQTSMYLCASSKTGQSYEQYFGPGTRLTVT.

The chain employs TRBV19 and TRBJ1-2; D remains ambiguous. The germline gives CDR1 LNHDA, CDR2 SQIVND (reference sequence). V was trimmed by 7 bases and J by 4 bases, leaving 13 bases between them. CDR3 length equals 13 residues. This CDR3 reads CASTLNGFYGYTF. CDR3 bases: TGTGCCAGTACCCTAAATGGATTCTATGGCTACACCTTC. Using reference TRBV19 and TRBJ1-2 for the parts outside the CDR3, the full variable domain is DGGITQSPKYLFRKEGQNVTLSCEQNLNHDAMYWYRQDPGQGLRLIYYSQIVNDFQKGDIAEGYSVSREKKESFPLTVTSAQKNPTAFYLCASTLNGFYGYTFGSGTRLTVV.

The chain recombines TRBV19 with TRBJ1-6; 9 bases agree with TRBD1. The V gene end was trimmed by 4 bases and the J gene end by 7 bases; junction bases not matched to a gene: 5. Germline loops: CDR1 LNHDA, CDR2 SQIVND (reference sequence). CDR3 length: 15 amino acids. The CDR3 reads CASSTGGQGNSPLHF. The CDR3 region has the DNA TGTGCCAGTAGTACCGGGGGACAGGGAAATTCACCCCTCCACTTT. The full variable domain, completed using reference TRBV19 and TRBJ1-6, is DGGITQSPKYLFRKEGQNVTLSCEQNLNHDAMYWYRQDPGQGLRLIYYSQIVNDFQKGDIAEGYSVSREKKESFPLTVTSAQKNPTAFYLCASSTGGQGNSPLHFGNGTRLTVT.